What follows is one T cell receptor (beta chain) and its context. Its target is unknown. The CDR3 covers 16 residues. V was shortened by 3 bases and J by 3 bases, with 18 bases between the two germline ends. Germline V gene sequence: CDR1 SGHNT, CDR2 YENEEA. The data were taken from a study of T cells in localized non-small cell lung cancer. Broader study findings: Uninvolved adjacent lung had the highest recorded T cell clonality, with tumor below it.

Libraries were prepared by immunoSEQ multiplex PCR; TCRdb keeps only in-frame clonotypes and omits some of them. Of thousands of clones listed, 20% to 25% were seen once; the top ten hold around 6%. Sequenced here: lung tumor tissue, sampled before any cancer treatment. J is TRBJ2-7 and V is TRBV11-3; D is perhaps TRBD1 (6 bases). The sequence was collected from a man aged 35-69 years with stage II lung adenocarcinoma. The CDR3 loop reads CASSFKRTGGFYEQYF. CDR3 nucleotides: TGTGCCAGCAGCTTCAAACGTACTGGGGGCTTCTACGAGCAGTACTTC.